What follows describes a single T cell receptor (beta chain). Its antigen is undetermined. Peripheral blood, about 10 milliliters per donor, was collected. The CDR3 is made up of 14 amino acids. The J segment lost 8 bases and the V segment lost 0 bases, leaving 3 bases of the junction unmatched. CDR1 is SGHDN, CDR2 FVKESK, per germline. This sample stems from a study of blood T cells in healthy people across ages. Findings and limits, study-wide: Across samples, TCR beta diversity tracked strongly with naive T cell percentage.

Using a J-beta primer mix together with a sample-barcoded 5' primer, a second PCR was run for 7 to 11 cycles. TCRdb re-derived calls from the 5' RACE reads in MiXCR, one entry per CDR3 protein. The sample records roughly 800,000 distinct CDR3 sequences, around 25% being singletons. These data were also reused for a study on T cells of mothers and their children. That study adds: It was observed that no persistent microchimeric T cell clones could be detected.

The sequence was collected from a boy under 18 in good health. Sequenced input: blood. This rearrangement joins TRBV14 to TRBJ2-2; 7 positions match TRBD2. The CDR3 region has the DNA TGTGCCAGCAGCCAAGATCTGCGGGAGGGGGAGCTGTTTTTT. Translation: CASSQDLREGELFF.